This T cell receptor beta chain appears in the sequencing data of a study of shared clonotypes between healthy human individuals. About this clone itself: The antigen remains unidentified.

Study-level findings and limits: It was observed that roughly 5.4% of naive CD4 clonotypes were shared across a handful of donors.

The CDR3 loop spans 13 amino acids. TCRdb's table, derived via immunoSEQ multiplex PCR, lists solely in-frame clones and lacks some. The data hold approximately 2.5 million clones, with around 94% observed a single time. This TCR came from a man aged 18 to 29 in good health. Sequenced sample: naive CD4+ T cells sorted from blood. The subset is: CD45RA+ positively selected. This chain joins TRBV21-1 and TRBJ2-1; the table's D call TRBD1 went unverified against the DNA. TRBV21-1 is a pseudogene locus. The CDR3 coding sequence is TGTGCCAGCAGCAAATTTACATTTAATGAGCAGTTCTTC. It specifies CASSKFTFNEQFF.